This TCR beta chain was recovered during a study of PD-L1 blockade in urothelial cancer. Study information: Blood samples contained a median about 150,000 T cells. Study conclusions and caveats: Tumor-linked clones in blood grew more by 3 weeks in durable-benefit patients.

This clone occurred a few times. Its antigen is not known. Indicated time point: peripheral blood 6 weeks after treatment start. The CDR3 is 15 residues long. V lost 7 bases and J 4 bases, leaving 16 bases between the germline ends. Germline assignment: CDR1 SEHNR and CDR2 FQNEAQ (reference sequence). Every PCR got spiked synthetic TCR analog templates. Libraries were prepared by immunoSEQ multiplex PCR; TCRdb keeps only in-frame clonotypes and omits some of them. Of around 110,000 clones listed, around 88% were seen once; the top ten hold about 1.8%. J is TRBJ1-4 and V is TRBV7-9; D is perhaps TRBD1 (5 bases). The TCR sequence derives from a man aged 60 to 69 with urothelial cancer. This specimen consisted of PBMCs, obtained around atezolizumab (anti-PD-L1) treatment. In DNA form, the CDR3 reads TGTGCCAGCACCCTAGGGGCGTACTATAATGAAAAACTGTTTTTT. Amino acid sequence: CASTLGAYYNEKLFF.